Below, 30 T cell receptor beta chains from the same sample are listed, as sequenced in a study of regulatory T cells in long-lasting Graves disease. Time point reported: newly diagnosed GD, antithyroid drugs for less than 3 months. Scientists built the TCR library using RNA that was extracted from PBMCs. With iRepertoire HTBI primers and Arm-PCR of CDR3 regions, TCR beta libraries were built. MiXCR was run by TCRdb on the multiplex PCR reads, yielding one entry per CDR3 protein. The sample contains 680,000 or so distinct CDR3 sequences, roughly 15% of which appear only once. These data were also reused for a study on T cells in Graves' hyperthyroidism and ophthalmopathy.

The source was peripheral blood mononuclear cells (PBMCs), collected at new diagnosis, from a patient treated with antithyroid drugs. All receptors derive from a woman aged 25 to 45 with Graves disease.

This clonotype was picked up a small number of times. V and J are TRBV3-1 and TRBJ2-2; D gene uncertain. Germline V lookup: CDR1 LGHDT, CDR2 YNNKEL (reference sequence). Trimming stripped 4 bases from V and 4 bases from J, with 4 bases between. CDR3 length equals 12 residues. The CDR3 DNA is TGTGCCAGCAGCCCCCCCACCGGGGAGCTGTTTTTT. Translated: CASSPPTGELFF.

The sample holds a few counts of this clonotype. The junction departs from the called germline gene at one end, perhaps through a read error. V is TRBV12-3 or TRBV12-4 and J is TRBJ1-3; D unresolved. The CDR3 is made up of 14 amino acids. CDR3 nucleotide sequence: TGTGCCGGCAGTTTCAGTACGTCTGGAAACACCATATATTTT. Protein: CAGSFSTSGNTIYF.

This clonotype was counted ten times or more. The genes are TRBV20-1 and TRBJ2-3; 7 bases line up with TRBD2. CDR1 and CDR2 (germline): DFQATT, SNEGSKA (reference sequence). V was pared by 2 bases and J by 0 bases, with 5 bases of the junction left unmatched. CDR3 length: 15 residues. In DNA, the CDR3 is TGCAGTGCTAGAATAGCGGGCCCGAGCACAGATACGCAGTATTTT. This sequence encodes CSARIAGPSTDTQYF.

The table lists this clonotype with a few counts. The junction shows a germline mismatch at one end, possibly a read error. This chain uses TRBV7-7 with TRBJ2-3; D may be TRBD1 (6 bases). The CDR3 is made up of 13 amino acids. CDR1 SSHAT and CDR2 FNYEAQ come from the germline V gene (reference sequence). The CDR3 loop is CASSLGQQDTQYF. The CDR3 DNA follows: TGTGCTAGCAGCCTCGGACAGCAGGATACGCAGTATTTT.

CDR3 nucleotides: TGTGCCAGCAGTCCCGGGACTAGCGTCCTCGGGGAGACCCAGTACTTC. It specifies CASSPGTSVLGETQYF. The chain uses TRBV27 and TRBJ2-5, with TRBD2 matching 10 bases. The CDR3 covers 16 residues. CDR1 and CDR2 from the germline V gene are MNHEY and SMNVEV (reference sequence). The junction had 11 bases not matched to a gene; V was cut back by 5 bases and J by 5 bases.

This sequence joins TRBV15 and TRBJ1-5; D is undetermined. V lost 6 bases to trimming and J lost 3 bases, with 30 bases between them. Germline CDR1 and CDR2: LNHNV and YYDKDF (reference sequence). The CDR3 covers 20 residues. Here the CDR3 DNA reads TGTGCCACCAGAGGTCTCGTTGGGAGCTCGGGGAATATAGACAATCAGCCCCAGCATTTT. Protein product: CATRGLVGSSGNIDNQPQHF.

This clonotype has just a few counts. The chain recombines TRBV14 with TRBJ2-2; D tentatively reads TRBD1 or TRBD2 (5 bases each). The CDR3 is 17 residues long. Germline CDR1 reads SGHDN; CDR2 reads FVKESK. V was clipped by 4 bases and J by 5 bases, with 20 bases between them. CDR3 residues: CASSPGPGTHVTGELFF. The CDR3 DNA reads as TGTGCCAGCAGCCCCGGCCCTGGGACCCATGTAACCGGGGAGCTGTTTTTT.

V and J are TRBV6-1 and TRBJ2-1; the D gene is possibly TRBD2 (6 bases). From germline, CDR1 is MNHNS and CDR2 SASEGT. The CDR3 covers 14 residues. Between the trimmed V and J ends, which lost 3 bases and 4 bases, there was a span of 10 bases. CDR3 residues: CASSDSGGYNEQFF. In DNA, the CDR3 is TGTGCCAGCAGTGACTCCGGGGGTTACAATGAGCAGTTCTTC.

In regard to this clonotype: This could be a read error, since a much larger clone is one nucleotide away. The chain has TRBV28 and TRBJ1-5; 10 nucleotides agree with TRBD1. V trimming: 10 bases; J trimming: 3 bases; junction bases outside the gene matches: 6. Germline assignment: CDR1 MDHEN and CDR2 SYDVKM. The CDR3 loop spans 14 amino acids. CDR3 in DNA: TGTGCCACCAAGACAGGGGGCGACAATCAGCCCCAGCATTTT. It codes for CATKTGGDNQPQHF.

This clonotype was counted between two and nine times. The CDR3 bases are TGTGCCAGCAGCTTAGCTGGCGCTTACACCGGGGAGCTGTTTTTT. Its protein product is CASSLAGAYTGELFF. V usage is TRBV11-1 and J usage is TRBJ2-2; no definite D call. V was trimmed by 0 bases and J by 3 bases, leaving 8 bases between them. CDR1 is SGHAT and CDR2 is FQDESV in the germline V gene (reference sequence). The CDR3 totals 15 residues.

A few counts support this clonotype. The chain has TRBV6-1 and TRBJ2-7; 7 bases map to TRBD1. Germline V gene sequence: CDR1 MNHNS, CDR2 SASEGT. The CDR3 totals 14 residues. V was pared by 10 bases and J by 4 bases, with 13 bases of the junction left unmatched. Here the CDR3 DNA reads TGTGCCACCGGACAGGTCGGAATTATTTACGAGCAGTACTTC. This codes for CATGQVGIIYEQYF.

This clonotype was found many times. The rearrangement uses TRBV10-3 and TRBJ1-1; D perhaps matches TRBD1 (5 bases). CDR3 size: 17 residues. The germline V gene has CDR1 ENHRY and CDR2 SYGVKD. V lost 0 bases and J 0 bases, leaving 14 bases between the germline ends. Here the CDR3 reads CAISESRDPPMNTEAFF. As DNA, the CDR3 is TGTGCCATCAGTGAGTCGCGGGACCCCCCAATGAACACTGAAGCTTTCTTT.

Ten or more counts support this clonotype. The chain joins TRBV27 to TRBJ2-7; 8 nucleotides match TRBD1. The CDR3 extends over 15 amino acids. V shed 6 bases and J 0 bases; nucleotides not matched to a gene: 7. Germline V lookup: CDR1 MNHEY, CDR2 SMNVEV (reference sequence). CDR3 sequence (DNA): TGTGCCAGCAGCCGACAGGGGTTTCCCTCCTACGAGCAGTACTTC. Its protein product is CASSRQGFPSYEQYF.

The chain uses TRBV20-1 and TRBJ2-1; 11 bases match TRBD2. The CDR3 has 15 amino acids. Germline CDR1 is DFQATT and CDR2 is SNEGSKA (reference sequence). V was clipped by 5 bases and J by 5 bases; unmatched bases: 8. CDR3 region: CSAGRTSGGDNEQFF. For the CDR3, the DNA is TGCAGTGCTGGTCGAACTAGCGGGGGAGACAATGAGCAGTTCTTC.

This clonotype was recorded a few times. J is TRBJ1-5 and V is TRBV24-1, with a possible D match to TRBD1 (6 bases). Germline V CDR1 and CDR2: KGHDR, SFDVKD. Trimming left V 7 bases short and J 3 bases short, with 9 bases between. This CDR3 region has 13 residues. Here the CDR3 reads CATRDRNNQPQHF. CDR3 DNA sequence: TGTGCCACCAGGGACAGAAACAATCAGCCCCAGCATTTT.

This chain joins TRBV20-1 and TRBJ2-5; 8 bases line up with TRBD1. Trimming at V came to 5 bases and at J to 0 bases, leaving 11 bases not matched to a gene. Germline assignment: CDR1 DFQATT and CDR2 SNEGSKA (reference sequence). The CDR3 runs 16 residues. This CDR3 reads CSAVPLRQGNQETQYF. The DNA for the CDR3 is TGCAGTGCTGTTCCCCTCAGACAGGGGAACCAAGAGACCCAGTACTTC.

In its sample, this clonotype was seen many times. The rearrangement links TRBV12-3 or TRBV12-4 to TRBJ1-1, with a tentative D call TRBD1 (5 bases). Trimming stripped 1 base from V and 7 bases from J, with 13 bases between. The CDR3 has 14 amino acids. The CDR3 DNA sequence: TGTGCCAGCAGTTTAGGGATGGGGGAGATTGAAGCTTTCTTT. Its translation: CASSLGMGEIEAFF.

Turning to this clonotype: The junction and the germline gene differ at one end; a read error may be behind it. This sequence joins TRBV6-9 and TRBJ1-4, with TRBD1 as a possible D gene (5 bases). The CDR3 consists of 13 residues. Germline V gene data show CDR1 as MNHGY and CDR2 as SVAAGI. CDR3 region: CASSYSRAERLFF. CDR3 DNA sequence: TGTGCCAGCAGTTACAGCAGGGCCGAAAGACTGTTTTTT.

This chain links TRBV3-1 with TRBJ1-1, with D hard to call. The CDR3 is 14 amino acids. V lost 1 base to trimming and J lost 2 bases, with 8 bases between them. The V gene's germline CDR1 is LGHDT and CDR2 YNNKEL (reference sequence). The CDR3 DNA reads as TGTGCCAGCAGCCAAGTCTGGGGAAACACTGAAGCTTTCTTT. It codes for CASSQVWGNTEAFF.

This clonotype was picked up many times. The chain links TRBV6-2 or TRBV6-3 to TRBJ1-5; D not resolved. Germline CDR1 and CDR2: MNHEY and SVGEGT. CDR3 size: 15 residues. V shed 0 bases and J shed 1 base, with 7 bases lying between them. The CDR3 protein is CASSYSGLSNQPQHF. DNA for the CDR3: TGTGCCAGCAGTTACTCAGGACTCAGCAATCAGCCCCAGCATTTT.

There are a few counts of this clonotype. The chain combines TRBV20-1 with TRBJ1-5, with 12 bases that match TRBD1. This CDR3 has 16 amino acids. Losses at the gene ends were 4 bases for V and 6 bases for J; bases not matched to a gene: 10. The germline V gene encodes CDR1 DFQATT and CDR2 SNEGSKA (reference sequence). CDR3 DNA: TGCAGTGCTACAGAAATGGGACAGGGGGCAGGTCAGCCCCAGCATTTT. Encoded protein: CSATEMGQGAGQPQHF.

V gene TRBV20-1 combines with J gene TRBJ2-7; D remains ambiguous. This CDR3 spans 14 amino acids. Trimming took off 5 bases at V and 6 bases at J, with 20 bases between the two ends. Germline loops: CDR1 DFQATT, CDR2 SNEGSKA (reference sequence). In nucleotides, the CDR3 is TGCAGTGCTCGTCCCCAGACTTTAGCTTCCGAGCAGTACTTC. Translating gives CSARPQTLASEQYF.

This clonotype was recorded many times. The CDR3 DNA follows: TGTGCCAGCAGTTACCGTAAGAACACTGAAGCTTTCTTT. Translation: CASSYRKNTEAFF. The chain couples TRBV6-5 to TRBJ1-1; D remains ambiguous. V was pared by 2 bases and J by 1 base, with 5 bases between. CDR1 is MNHEY, CDR2 SVGAGI, per germline. The length of the CDR3 is 13 residues.

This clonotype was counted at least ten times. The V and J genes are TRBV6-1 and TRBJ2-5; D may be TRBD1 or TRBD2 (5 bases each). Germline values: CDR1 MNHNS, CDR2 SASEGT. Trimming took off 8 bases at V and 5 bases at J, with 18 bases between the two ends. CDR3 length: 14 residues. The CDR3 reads CASALRGSVETQYF. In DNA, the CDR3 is TGTGCCAGCGCCTTGAGGGGTTCTGTCGAGACCCAGTACTTC.

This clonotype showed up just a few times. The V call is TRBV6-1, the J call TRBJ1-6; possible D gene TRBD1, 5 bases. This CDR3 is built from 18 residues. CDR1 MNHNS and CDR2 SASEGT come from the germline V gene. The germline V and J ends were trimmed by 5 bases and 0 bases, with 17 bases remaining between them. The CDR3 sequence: CASSLKDSTRSYNSPLHF. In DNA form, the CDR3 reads TGTGCCAGCAGTCTAAAAGACAGTACCCGCTCCTATAATTCACCCCTCCACTTT.

CDR3 protein: CASSPGQGDDQPQHF. The CDR3 bases are TGCGCCAGCAGCCCGGGACAGGGGGATGATCAGCCCCAGCATTTT. The chain links TRBV5-1 to TRBJ1-5, with TRBD1 identical over 11 bases. Trimming took 4 bases from V and 5 from J; bases not matched to a gene: 5. CDR3 length: 15 amino acids. CDR1 and CDR2 from the germline V gene are SGHRS and YFSETQ.

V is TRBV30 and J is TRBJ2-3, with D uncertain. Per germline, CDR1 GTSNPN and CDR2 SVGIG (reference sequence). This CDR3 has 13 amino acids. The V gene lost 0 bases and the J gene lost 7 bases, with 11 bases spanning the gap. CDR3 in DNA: TGTGCCTGGAGTGTCGACCGAAGAAATACGCAGTATTTT. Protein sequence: CAWSVDRRNTQYF.

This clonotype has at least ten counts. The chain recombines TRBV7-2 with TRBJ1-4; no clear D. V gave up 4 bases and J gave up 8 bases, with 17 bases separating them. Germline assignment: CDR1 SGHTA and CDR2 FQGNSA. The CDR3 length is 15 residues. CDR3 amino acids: CASSYLGGVGEKLFF. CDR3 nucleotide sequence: TGTGCCAGCAGCTACCTTGGTGGGGTCGGGGAAAAACTGTTTTTT.

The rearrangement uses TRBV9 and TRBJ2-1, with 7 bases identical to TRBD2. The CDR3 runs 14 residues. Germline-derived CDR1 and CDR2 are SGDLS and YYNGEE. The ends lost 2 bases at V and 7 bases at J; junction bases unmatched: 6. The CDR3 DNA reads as TGTGCCAGCAGCGTGAGACTAGCAGATAATGAGCAGTTCTTC. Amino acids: CASSVRLADNEQFF. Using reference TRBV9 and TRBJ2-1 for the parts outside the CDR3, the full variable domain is DSGVTQTPKHLITATGQRVTLRCSPRSGDLSVYWYQQSLDQGLQFLIQYYNGEERAKGNILERFSAQQFPDLHSELNLSSLELGDSALYFCASSVRLADNEQFFGPGTRLTVL.

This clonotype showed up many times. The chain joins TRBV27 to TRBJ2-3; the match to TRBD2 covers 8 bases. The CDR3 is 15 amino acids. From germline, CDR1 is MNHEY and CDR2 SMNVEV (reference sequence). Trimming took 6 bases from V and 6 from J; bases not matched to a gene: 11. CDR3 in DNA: TGTGCCAGCAGACTTACTAGCGGAATTGGGGATACGCAGTATTTT. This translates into CASRLTSGIGDTQYF.